The 30 T cell receptor beta chains listed next were all sequenced from one sample in a study of T cells in narcolepsy. The table came from immunoSEQ multiplex PCR; TCRdb's copy has only in-frame clones and leaves some out. The sample carries tens of thousands of clones, roughly 80% recorded once. The sample consisted of CD45RA- memory CD4+ T cells from PBMCs. The source of these receptors is a human donor with narcolepsy.

The rearrangement links TRBV7-3 to TRBJ2-2; D assignment may be TRBD1 or TRBD2 (5 bases each). V was trimmed by 2 bases and J by 5 bases, leaving 9 bases between them. There are 14 residues in the CDR3. Germline CDR1 reads SGHTA; CDR2 reads FQGTGA. CDR3 sequence reads: CASSLVEGTGELFF. The CDR3 nucleotides read TGTGCCAGCAGCTTAGTAGAGGGGACCGGGGAGCTGTTTTTT. The full variable domain, its missing parts supplied by reference TRBV7-3 and TRBJ2-2, is GAGVSQTPSNKVTEKGKYVELRCDPISGHTALYWYRQSLGQGPEFLIYFQGTGAADDSGLPNDRFFAVRPEGSVSTLKIQRTERGDSAVYLCASSLVEGTGELFFGEGSRLTVL.

The genes are TRBV11-3 and TRBJ2-1, with TRBD1 as a possible D gene (6 bases). CDR1 and CDR2 (germline): SGHNT, YENEEA. Trimming took off 1 base at V and 0 bases at J, with 7 bases between the two ends. The CDR3 length is 15 residues. The CDR3: CASSLVGASYNEQFF. CDR3 bases: TGTGCCAGCAGCTTAGTGGGGGCCTCCTACAATGAGCAGTTCTTC.

This chain connects TRBV9 to TRBJ2-3, with 7 nucleotides matching TRBD2. In germline, CDR1 is SGDLS, CDR2 YYNGEE. V lost 4 bases to trimming and J lost 6 bases; unmatched junction nucleotides: 8. The CDR3 covers 14 residues. The CDR3, as DNA: TGTGCCAGCAGCCGTGGACTAGTGGCCGATACGCAGTATTTT. Its translation is CASSRGLVADTQYF.

The chain carries TRBV5-8 and TRBJ2-7; D may be TRBD1 or TRBD2 (5 bases each). The CDR3 is 15 amino acids. Germline CDR1 reads SGHTS; CDR2 reads YDEGEE. Trimming took off 0 bases at V and 3 bases at J, with 13 bases between the two ends. The CDR3 is CASSLEGTPFYEQYF. CDR3 nucleotide sequence: TGTGCCAGCAGCTTGGAGGGGACCCCCTTCTACGAGCAGTACTTC.

The CDR3 nucleotides are TGTGCCAGCATTGGACATCCCAACACTGAAGCTTTCTTT. Translated: CASIGHPNTEAFF. The chain joins TRBV28 to TRBJ1-1; maybe TRBD1 (5 bases). The CDR3 runs to 13 residues. Trimming took off 7 bases at V and 2 bases at J, with 11 bases between the two ends. The germline V gene has CDR1 MDHEN and CDR2 SYDVKM.

This chain connects TRBV11-2 to TRBJ2-1; 8 bases align to TRBD2. The length of the CDR3 is 15 residues. Trimming removed 0 bases from V and 12 bases from J; junction bases left unmatched: 10. Per germline, CDR1 SGHAT and CDR2 FQNNGV. CDR3 in amino acids: CASSLEPSWTSRQFF. Here the CDR3 DNA reads TGTGCCAGCAGCTTAGAACCTTCCTGGACTAGCAGGCAGTTCTTC.

This clone was seen once. This sequence joins TRBV11-2 and TRBJ2-1; no definite D call. From germline, CDR1 is SGHAT and CDR2 FQNNGV. The CDR3 is 13 amino acids. V lost 4 bases and J lost 1, with 5 bases in between. CDR3: CASSSGSYNEQFF. The CDR3 DNA reads TGTGCCAGCAGCTCTGGTTCCTACAATGAGCAGTTCTTC.

The chain is built from TRBV10-3 and TRBJ2-5; unclear D gene. The V and J ends lost 7 bases and 7 bases respectively, with 16 bases between them. The V gene's germline CDR1 is ENHRY and CDR2 SYGVKD. The CDR3 runs to 13 residues. CDR3 DNA sequence: TGTGCCATCACTCAGGCTGGCCGAGGGACCCAGTACTTC. Translated: CAITQAGRGTQYF.

This clone is a singleton in its sample. The chain's CDR3 is CASSGQGLGSYEQYF. CDR3 DNA: TGCGCCAGCAGTGGACAGGGGCTAGGATCCTACGAGCAGTACTTC. The chain employs TRBV10-1 and TRBJ2-7, with 8 bases fitting TRBD1. Germline-derived CDR1 and CDR2 are WNHNN and SYGVQD (reference sequence). Trimming took 4 bases from V and 1 from J; bases not matched to a gene: 6. CDR3 length equals 15 residues.

The chain's CDR3 is CAWKGGPGQPQHF. CDR3 nucleotides: TGTGCCTGGAAGGGAGGGCCCGGTCAGCCCCAGCATTTT. The V gene is TRBV30, the J gene TRBJ1-5, with D uncertain. CDR1 and CDR2 (germline): GTSNPN, SVGIG (reference sequence). The CDR3 runs 13 residues. V was trimmed by 4 bases and J by 6 bases, leaving 13 bases between them.

The V call is TRBV9, the J call TRBJ2-3; TRBD2 aligns across 13 bases. V lost 3 bases and J lost 4; bases outside the gene matches: 5. CDR1 is SGDLS and CDR2 is YYNGEE in the germline V gene. This CDR3 has 16 residues. The CDR3 DNA reads TGTGCCAGCAGCGCGGGACTAGCGGGATTAGCAGATACGCAGTATTTT. Translation: CASSAGLAGLADTQYF.

The chain couples TRBV5-8 to TRBJ2-2, with a weak D call TRBD1 (6 bases). CDR1 and CDR2 from the germline V gene are SGHTS and YDEGEE. Trimming cost V 0 bases and J 4 bases, with 13 bases left between them. This CDR3 has 16 amino acids. The CDR3 DNA sequence: TGTGCCAGCAGCTTGGAGGCAGGGGTTCCCACCGGGGAGCTGTTTTTT. It specifies CASSLEAGVPTGELFF.

V is TRBV29-1 and J is TRBJ2-7; D might be TRBD1 or TRBD2, each matching 5 bases. With 8 bases removed from V and 6 bases from J, the gap between germline ends came to 14 bases. The CDR3 runs to 11 residues. Germline CDR1 reads SQVTM; CDR2 reads ANQGSEA. The DNA for the CDR3 is TGCAGCACCCAGCATGGGGGCGAGCAGTACTTC. The encoded protein is CSTQHGGEQYF.

The chain has TRBV7-3 and TRBJ2-3; no definite D call. Germline V gene data show CDR1 as SGHTA and CDR2 as FQGTGA. CDR3 length equals 13 residues. Between the trimmed V and J ends, which lost 5 bases and 4 bases, there was a span of 10 bases. CDR3 residues: CASSKGPADTQYF. The CDR3 bases are TGTGCCAGCAGCAAGGGTCCTGCAGATACGCAGTATTTT.

As regards this clone: Sequence at one end of the junction differs from germline and may be a read error. V is TRBV5-6 and J is TRBJ2-1; D may be TRBD2 (5 bases). Germline-derived CDR1 and CDR2 are SGHDT and YYEEEE. This CDR3 has 14 residues. The CDR3 sequence: CASTLKAPGNEQFF. The CDR3 DNA sequence: TGTGCCAGCACCTTGAAGGCGCCGGGGAATGAGCAGTTCTTC.

In this sample, this clone turned up once. The gene calls are TRBV9 and TRBJ2-1; D could derive from TRBD1 or TRBD2 (6 bases each). The CDR3 has 15 amino acids. Trimming took off 2 bases at V and 4 bases at J, with 13 bases between the two ends. Germline CDR1 reads SGDLS; CDR2 reads YYNGEE. The CDR3 loop is CASSVSSGAYNEQFF. As DNA, the CDR3 is TGTGCCAGCAGCGTTTCTTCGGGGGCATACAATGAGCAGTTCTTC.

This clone turned up a few times. The rearrangement links TRBV21-1 to TRBJ1-2. TRBV21-1 counts as a pseudogene. The CDR3 runs 12 residues. CDR3 loop: CASSKAGDGYTF. CDR3 DNA sequence: TGTGCCAGCAGCAAAGCGGGGGATGGCTACACCTTC.

The chain joins TRBV7-8 to TRBJ2-5, with 14 bases matching TRBD2. The CDR3 runs to 21 residues. Germline trimming cut 6 bases from V and 4 bases from J; bases unmatched to any gene: 22. CDR1 is SGHVS, CDR2 FQNEAQ, per germline. In DNA form, the CDR3 reads TGTGCCAGCAGTCGCGGGACTAGCGGGGGAGTTAGAGTTTTGGGGGGAGAGACCCAGTACTTC. It is translated as CASSRGTSGGVRVLGGETQYF.

In nucleotides, the CDR3 is TGTGCCAGCAGCTGGGGGGGGAATAGCAATCAGCCCCAGCATTTT. This gives the protein CASSWGGNSNQPQHF. The chain is built from TRBV5-4 and TRBJ1-5; the D gene is possibly TRBD1 (5 bases). The CDR3 covers 15 residues. Trimming cost V 3 bases and J 0 bases, with 10 bases left between them. Germline V gene sequence: CDR1 SGHNT, CDR2 YYREEE (reference sequence).

The chain combines TRBV5-8 with TRBJ2-1; 9 positions match TRBD2. The CDR3 has 13 amino acids. V trimming: 6 bases; J trimming: 9 bases; junction bases outside the gene matches: 7. Per the germline V gene, CDR1 is SGHTS and CDR2 is YDEGEE. The CDR3 nucleotides read TGTGCCAGCAACCCGGCGGGGGGGATTGAGCAGTTCTTC. This codes for CASNPAGGIEQFF.

This sequence joins TRBV4-3 and TRBJ1-6; D gene ambiguous. Germline CDR1 and CDR2: LGHNA and YSLEER. The V and J ends lost 0 bases and 10 bases respectively, with 7 bases between them. CDR3 size: 13 residues. CDR3 sequence: CASSQDKSSPLHF. The CDR3 nucleotides read TGCGCCAGCAGCCAAGATAAATCATCACCCCTCCACTTT.

The chain carries TRBV6-5 and TRBJ1-5; possibly TRBD1 for D (5 bases). This CDR3 spans 14 amino acids. From germline, CDR1 is MNHEY and CDR2 SVGAGI. The germline V and J ends were trimmed by 7 bases and 6 bases, with 16 bases remaining between them. CDR3 residues: CASTGTGVFQPQHF. CDR3 nucleotides: TGTGCCAGCACCGGGACGGGGGTGTTTCAGCCCCAGCATTTT.

V usage is TRBV5-1 and J usage is TRBJ1-5, with D possibly matching TRBD1 (5 bases). Germline values: CDR1 SGHRS, CDR2 YFSETQ. This CDR3 has 15 residues. Trimming removed 0 bases at V and 6 bases at J, with 13 bases between. The DNA for the CDR3 is TGCGCCAGCAGCTTGGGAGGGGCTGGGGGTCAGCCCCAGCATTTT. This sequence encodes CASSLGGAGGQPQHF.

The J gene is TRBJ1-1, the V gene TRBV30, with D perhaps matching TRBD1 (5 bases). The ends were cut back, 4 bases at V and 6 bases at J, with 12 bases in the middle. Looked up from germline, CDR1 is GTSNPN and CDR2 is SVGIG (reference sequence). The CDR3 runs 12 residues. In DNA, the CDR3 is TGTGCCTGGACGGGGGAGGAATCTGAAGCTTTCTTT. It translates to CAWTGEESEAFF.

This chain joins TRBV28 and TRBJ1-5; D perhaps matches TRBD1 (5 bases). The CDR3 contains 15 residues. V was pared by 3 bases and J by 4 bases, with 13 bases between. The germline CDR1 and CDR2 sequences are MDHEN and SYDVKM. The chain's CDR3 is CASSLSMAGNQPQHF. CDR3 nucleotides: TGTGCCAGCAGTTTGTCTATGGCAGGGAATCAGCCCCAGCATTTT.

The gene calls are TRBV11-3 and TRBJ2-3; a possible D gene is TRBD2 (5 bases). V lost 7 bases, J lost 2 bases, and 7 bases lay in between. Germline V gene lookup returns CDR1 SGHNT and CDR2 YENEEA. This CDR3 spans 12 amino acids. The CDR3, as DNA: TGTGCCAGCAACCGGGACACAGATACGCAGTATTTT. Its translation: CASNRDTDTQYF.

This chain connects TRBV19 to TRBJ1-2; D remains ambiguous. The CDR3 sequence is 15 residues long. Germline V gives CDR1 LNHDA, CDR2 SQIVND (reference sequence). The V and J ends lost 3 bases and 5 bases respectively, with 16 bases between them. The CDR3 DNA reads as TGTGCCAGTAGTATCACAGCAAGTTCCTTATATGGCTACACCTTC. This translates into CASSITASSLYGYTF.

The chain employs TRBV7-9 and TRBJ2-7; the match to TRBD1 covers 11 bases. V shed 5 bases, J shed 6 bases, and the junction held 9 bases outside the gene matches. Germline CDR1 SEHNR, CDR2 FQNEAQ (reference sequence). The length of the CDR3 is 15 residues. CDR3 region: CASSPPGQGVSEQYF. CDR3 coding DNA: TGTGCCAGCAGCCCTCCGGGACAGGGGGTGAGCGAGCAGTACTTC. Using reference TRBV7-9 and TRBJ2-7 for the parts outside the CDR3, the full variable domain is DTGVSQNPRHKITKRGQNVTFRCDPISEHNRLYWYRQTLGQGPEFLTYFQNEAQLEKSRLLSDRFSAERPKGSFSTLEIQRTEQGDSAMYLCASSPPGQGVSEQYFGPGTRLTVT.

The chain uses TRBV6-5 and TRBJ2-7; D call uncertain. Germline values: CDR1 MNHEY, CDR2 SVGAGI. Trimming took 0 bases from V and 0 from J, leaving 9 bases between them. The CDR3 has 15 residues. The CDR3 DNA reads as TGTGCCAGCAGTTACTCGCCCGGTAGCTCCTACGAGCAGTACTTC. Its protein is CASSYSPGSSYEQYF.

V and J are TRBV7-6 and TRBJ2-7, with D maybe TRBD1 (6 bases). Looked up from germline, CDR1 is SGHVS and CDR2 is FNYEAQ. The V and J ends lost 3 bases and 2 bases respectively, with 14 bases between them. The CDR3 has 15 amino acids. The CDR3 bases are TGTGCCAGCAGCTTGGGACATACTGAAACCTACGAGCAGTACTTC. Translation gives CASSLGHTETYEQYF.